Listed below are T cell receptor beta chains from one sample, sequenced in a study of blood T cell repertoires in COVID-19. Sequenced by immunoSEQ multiplex PCR; TCRdb stores in-frame clones only, minus some. There are about 210,000 clones in the sample; approximately 78% occur only once, and around 9% lies in the top ten. Material for sequencing was PBMCs or T cells enriched from blood (not recorded which). The receptors originated from a man between 40 and 49 years old who had recovered from COVID-19. The CDR3 runs from the conserved cysteine through the conserved F or W. The D gene is left open where the match is weak. Not all rows give a size; the values are once, few, many and, for expanded clones, a class.

V	size	J	D	DNA	CDR3
TRBV19	NA	TRBJ2-2	NA	TGTGCCAGTAGTGCAGGGGTAAACACCGGGGAGCTGTTTTTT	CASSAGVNTGELFF
TRBV7-3	NA	TRBJ1-2	NA	TGTGCCAGCAGTCCTGAACAGGAAAACTATGGCTACACCTTC	CASSPEQENYGYTF
TRBV7-2	NA	TRBJ2-3	TRBD2	TGTGCCAGCAGCTTAGTACCGGGGGGTGGCACAGATACGCAGTATTTT	CASSLVPGGGTDTQYF
TRBV29-1	NA	TRBJ1-1	NA	TGCAGCGTGCGGGCCGGCCGGTTGAGGTCAGGTTTTCCCTCGTACGGGTTTGAAGCTTTCTTT	CSVRAGRLRSGFPSYGFEAFF
TRBV7-7	NA	TRBJ2-5	TRBD2	TGTGCCAGCAGCCCCGATAGCCCCGGTGTAGCGGGGGGGGGAGAGACCCAGTACTTC	CASSPDSPGVAGGGETQYF
TRBV10-3	NA	TRBJ1-1	TRBD1	TGTGCCATCAGGGACAGGGTCACTGAAGCTTTCTTT	CAIRDRVTEAFF
TRBV30	few	TRBJ1-6	NA	TGTGCCTGGAGGAGGGCGGCCTACGATAATTCACCCCTCCACTTT	CAWRRAAYDNSPLHF
TRBV19	NA	TRBJ2-7	TRBD2	TGTGCCAGTAGTGGGACTAGCGGAGCCTACGAGCAGTACTTC	CASSGTSGAYEQYF
TRBV6-5	NA	TRBJ1-5	TRBD1	TGTGCCAGCATCCGCGGACAGGGGCGAGATCAGCCCCAGCATTTT	CASIRGQGRDQPQHF
TRBV5-8	NA	TRBJ2-4	TRBD1	TGTGCCAGCAGCCCTCTCCGACAGGGGGCATGGGACATTCAGTACTTC	CASSPLRQGAWDIQYF
TRBV9	NA	TRBJ2-2	NA	TGTGCCAGCAGCACAAGGGTTGGGGGGAGCACCGGGGAGCTGTTTTTT	CASSTRVGGSTGELFF
TRBV3-1/TRBV3-2	NA	TRBJ2-7	TRBD2	TGTGCCAGCAGCCAAGATTGGGGACTAGCGGGGGTCTCCTACGAGCAGTACTTC	CASSQDWGLAGVSYEQYF
TRBV28	NA	TRBJ2-1	NA	TGTGCCAGCAGTTTTTCTAGTTACAATGAGCAGTTCTTC	CASSFSSYNEQFF
TRBV4-2	NA	TRBJ2-1	TRBD2	TGTGCCAGCAGCCAAGAGAGCGGGAGGGTCTACAATGAGCAGTTCTTC	CASSQESGRVYNEQFF
TRBV24-1	NA	TRBJ1-1	TRBD1	TGTGCCACCAGTGATTTTAAGGGACAGGGGACTTTGGAAGCTTTCTTT	CATSDFKGQGTLEAFF
TRBV5-1	few	TRBJ1-1	TRBD1	TGCGCCAGCAGCTTGGGGGGACAGGGATACACTGAAGCTTTCTTT	CASSLGGQGYTEAFF
TRBV6-5	once	TRBJ1-2	NA	TGTGCCAGCAGTACCCAAACAGGCGCTAACTATGGCTACACCTTC	CASSTQTGANYGYTF
TRBV29-1	NA	TRBJ1-3	NA	TGCAGCGGTTGGATCAAGGGGTCCGTCTCTGGAAACACCATATATTTT	CSGWIKGSVSGNTIYF
TRBV2	NA	TRBJ2-1	NA	TGTGCCAGCACGGCGGGCAGGAGCTCCTACAATGAGCAGTTCTTC	CASTAGRSSYNEQFF
TRBV3-1/TRBV3-2	NA	TRBJ2-3	TRBD1	TGTGCCAGCAGCGAGGACAGGGGAGATACGCAGTATTTT	CASSEDRGDTQYF
TRBV7-6	once	TRBJ1-2	NA	TGTGCCAGCAGCTTAGGAGACAACATGAGATCTAACTATGGCTACACCTTC	CASSLGDNMRSNYGYTF
TRBV9	few	TRBJ1-6	NA	TGTGCCAGCAGCGGCGGGGTTAATTCACCCCTCCACTTT	CASSGGVNSPLHF